This T cell receptor beta chain was captured by sequencing in a study of shared clonotypes between healthy human individuals. About the research overall: Three CD4 naive, three CD4 memory, two CD8 naive and one CD8 memory plate were used per donor. Findings of the study overall: Relative to clonotypes present in all four donors, those not shared had lower generation probabilities.

The J segment lost 2 bases and the V segment lost 5 bases, leaving 1 base of the junction unmatched. The CDR3 has 14 residues. Germline assignment: CDR1 MNHNS and CDR2 SASEGT. With respect to this clone: Its antigen is as yet unknown.

This table comes from immunoSEQ multiplex PCR, and its TCRdb copy is limited to in-frame clones, with some not included. The sample yields roughly 2.2 million clones, just over 90% seen once. Donors comprised only Caucasian adults living in Nashville, Tennessee. This rearrangement joins TRBV6-1 to TRBJ1-4; 8 bases map to TRBD1. The source material was naive CD4+ T cells from PBMCs. Stated subset: CD45RA+ positively selected. This receptor was identified in a young man in good health. Some clones in this sample may be carry-over from other donors' samples. The CDR3 loop is CASSRTGTNEKLFF. In nucleotides, the CDR3 is TGTGCCAGCAGTCGGACAGGGACTAATGAAAAACTGTTTTTT.